Listed below are T cell receptor beta chains from one sample, sequenced in a study of T cell responses to AZD1222 COVID-19 vaccine. The repertoire was sequenced with immunoSEQ multiplex PCR; TCRdb's copy has only in-frame clones and lacks some. The sample carries approximately 200,000 clones, 90% to 95% recorded once. This specimen consisted of peripheral blood, obtained on day 0 of AZD1222 vaccination. The receptor source for this set is an adult in good health. The CDR3 runs from the conserved cysteine through the conserved F or W. The D gene is left open where the match is weak. Part of the rows lack a size; the others show once, few, many or a class for expanded clones.

cdr3_aa: CASSLSPNQPQHF
cdr3_nt: TGTGCCAGCAGCCTAAGCCCCAATCAGCCCCAGCATTTT
d_call: NA
clone_size: NA
v_call: TRBV11-2
j_call: TRBJ1-5

cdr3_aa: CATSVGRAFQETQYF
cdr3_nt: TGTGCCACCAGTGTCGGCAGGGCCTTTCAAGAGACCCAGTACTTC
d_call: NA
clone_size: NA
v_call: TRBV24-1
j_call: TRBJ2-5

cdr3_aa: CASSTPDRVGDEQYF
cdr3_nt: TGTGCCAGCAGCACCCCGGACAGGGTAGGTGACGAGCAGTACTTC
d_call: TRBD1
clone_size: NA
v_call: TRBV5-4
j_call: TRBJ2-7

cdr3_aa: CASRPGQGYEQFF
cdr3_nt: TGTGCCAGCAGACCCGGCCAAGGCTATGAGCAGTTCTTC
d_call: NA
clone_size: NA
v_call: TRBV12-3/TRBV12-4
j_call: TRBJ2-1

cdr3_aa: CAWRPGNTQYF
cdr3_nt: TGTGCCTGGAGACCCGGGAATACGCAGTATTTT
d_call: NA
clone_size: NA
v_call: TRBV30
j_call: TRBJ2-3

cdr3_aa: CASSEQGASGYTF
cdr3_nt: TGTGCCAGCAGCGAACAGGGGGCTTCTGGCTACACCTTC
d_call: TRBD1
clone_size: NA
v_call: TRBV11-2
j_call: TRBJ1-2

cdr3_aa: CASRAGQGVFEQYF
cdr3_nt: TGTGCCAGCAGGGCGGGACAGGGCGTATTTGAGCAGTACTTC
d_call: TRBD1
clone_size: once
v_call: TRBV6-5
j_call: TRBJ2-7

cdr3_aa: CASSPDARTPAEHGYTF
cdr3_nt: TGTGCCAGCAGCCCCGATGCTCGGACTCCCGCTGAGCATGGCTACACCTTC
d_call: NA
clone_size: NA
v_call: TRBV5-6
j_call: TRBJ1-2

cdr3_aa: CASSPSGAMLGTQYF
cdr3_nt: TGTGCCAGCAGTCCTAGCGGGGCCATGCTAGGGACCCAGTACTTC
d_call: TRBD2
clone_size: NA
v_call: TRBV2
j_call: TRBJ2-5

cdr3_aa: CASSLRGYNEQFF
cdr3_nt: TGTGCCAGCAGCTTGCGGGGTTACAATGAGCAGTTCTTC
d_call: NA
clone_size: NA
v_call: TRBV5-6
j_call: TRBJ2-1

cdr3_aa: CASNNRGYNSPLHF
cdr3_nt: TGTGCCAGCAATAACAGGGGGTATAATTCACCCCTCCACTTT
d_call: TRBD1
clone_size: NA
v_call: TRBV28
j_call: TRBJ1-6

cdr3_aa: CASSFGTGDPTGANVLTF
cdr3_nt: TGTGCCAGCAGCTTCGGGACAGGCGACCCGACTGGGGCCAACGTCCTGACTTTC
d_call: TRBD1
clone_size: NA
v_call: TRBV27
j_call: TRBJ2-6

cdr3_aa: CASSLRGQGMYEQYF
cdr3_nt: TGTGCCAGCAGCTTAAGGGGACAGGGGATGTACGAGCAGTACTTC
d_call: TRBD1
clone_size: NA
v_call: TRBV7-6
j_call: TRBJ2-7

cdr3_aa: CASSLIRDEYGYTF
cdr3_nt: TGTGCCAGCAGCCTCATAAGAGACGAGTATGGCTACACCTTC
d_call: NA
clone_size: NA
v_call: TRBV11-2
j_call: TRBJ1-2

cdr3_aa: CASTGQGGNTIYF
cdr3_nt: TGTGCCAGCACTGGACAGGGAGGAAACACCATATATTTT
d_call: TRBD1
clone_size: NA
v_call: TRBV25-1
j_call: TRBJ1-3

cdr3_aa: CASKASGRAGELFF
cdr3_nt: TGTGCCAGTAAAGCTAGCGGGAGGGCCGGGGAGCTGTTTTTT
d_call: TRBD2
clone_size: NA
v_call: TRBV19
j_call: TRBJ2-2

cdr3_aa: CASSPHQGASYEQYF
cdr3_nt: TGTGCCAGCAGCCCGCACCAAGGGGCCTCCTACGAGCAGTACTTC
d_call: NA
clone_size: few
v_call: TRBV5-4
j_call: TRBJ2-7

cdr3_aa: CASSPIRLGYEQYF
cdr3_nt: TGTGCCAGCAGCCCAATACGACTAGGATACGAGCAGTACTTC
d_call: NA
clone_size: NA
v_call: TRBV3-1/TRBV3-2
j_call: TRBJ2-7

cdr3_aa: CASSFSGTGGDGYTF
cdr3_nt: TGTGCCAGCAGTTTTTCCGGGACAGGGGGAGATGGCTACACCTTC
d_call: TRBD1
clone_size: NA
v_call: TRBV6-5
j_call: TRBJ1-2

cdr3_aa: CASSLARSSNTEAFF
cdr3_nt: TGTGCCAGCAGCTTAGCGAGAAGCTCGAACACTGAAGCTTTCTTT
d_call: NA
clone_size: NA
v_call: TRBV7-2
j_call: TRBJ1-1

cdr3_aa: CASSAGMNTEAFF
cdr3_nt: TGTGCCAGCAGTGCAGGGATGAACACTGAAGCTTTCTTT
d_call: NA
clone_size: NA
v_call: TRBV2
j_call: TRBJ1-1

cdr3_aa: CASSPDWGSEAFF
cdr3_nt: TGTGCCAGCTCACCAGACTGGGGTTCTGAAGCTTTCTTT
d_call: NA
clone_size: NA
v_call: TRBV18
j_call: TRBJ1-1

cdr3_aa: CASSSPGAGGELFF
cdr3_nt: TGTGCCAGCAGCTCTCCGGGGGCGGGTGGGGAGCTGTTTTTT
d_call: NA
clone_size: NA
v_call: TRBV28
j_call: TRBJ2-2

cdr3_aa: CASSSARAAGTDTQYF
cdr3_nt: TGTGCCAGCAGCTCGGCGAGAGCGGCGGGCACAGATACGCAGTATTTT
d_call: NA
clone_size: NA
v_call: TRBV7-9
j_call: TRBJ2-3

cdr3_aa: CASSTGPSGVYNEQFF
cdr3_nt: TGTGCTAGCAGTACGGGCCCTAGCGGGGTCTACAATGAGCAGTTCTTC
d_call: TRBD2
clone_size: NA
v_call: TRBV7-7
j_call: TRBJ2-1

cdr3_aa: CAISQGLAVYEQYF
cdr3_nt: TGTGCCATCAGCCAGGGACTAGCGGTCTACGAGCAGTACTTC
d_call: TRBD2
clone_size: NA
v_call: TRBV10-3
j_call: TRBJ2-7

cdr3_aa: CASSSENYGYTF
cdr3_nt: TGTGCCAGCAGTTCAGAAAACTATGGCTACACCTTC
d_call: NA
clone_size: NA
v_call: TRBV12-3/TRBV12-4
j_call: TRBJ1-2

cdr3_aa: CASSLEGGNQPQHF
cdr3_nt: TGTGCCAGCAGTTTAGAAGGGGGCAATCAGCCCCAGCATTTT
d_call: NA
clone_size: NA
v_call: TRBV27
j_call: TRBJ1-5

cdr3_aa: CASSPSGTGVREQYF
cdr3_nt: TGTGCCAGCAGTCCCAGCGGGACAGGGGTTCGAGAGCAGTACTTC
d_call: TRBD1
clone_size: NA
v_call: TRBV28
j_call: TRBJ2-7